This is a list of T cell receptor beta chains from one sample in a study of cytomegalovirus exposure and HLA in healthy donors. The table came from immunoSEQ multiplex PCR; TCRdb's copy has only in-frame clones and leaves some out. Among 120,000 or so clones listed, around 88% were seen once. The source material was PBMCs. These receptors were taken from a man between 18 and 35 years old in good health and CMV-seronegative. CDR3s leave out the opening cysteine and the closing phenylalanine or tryptophan. The order of the fields is J gene, V gene, CDR3 protein.

J: TRBJ2-1
V: TRBV11-3
CDR3: ASSWGQKTYNEQF

J: TRBJ2-7
V: TRBV19
CDR3: ASSLASGRPDVRYEQY

J: TRBJ1-2
V: TRBV30
CDR3: AWRALFYGYT

J: TRBJ2-2
V: TRBV18
CDR3: ASSPSIVGGGELF

J: TRBJ1-1
V: TRBV5-6
CDR3: ASSSTPNTEAF

J: TRBJ1-4
V: TRBV9
CDR3: ASSTRQGPFEKLF

J: TRBJ2-7
V: TRBV27
CDR3: ASIGDSFEQY

J: TRBJ2-3
V: TRBV27
CDR3: ASSRLTGGGTDTQY

J: TRBJ2-1
V: TRBV7-2
CDR3: ASNQGHRTSGVHEQF

J: TRBJ1-1
V: TRBV5-1
CDR3: ASSQDRAEAF

J: TRBJ2-1
V: TRBV5-4
CDR3: ASSRNWDSRTYNEQF

J: TRBJ1-2
V: TRBV19
CDR3: ASTKTVMDGYT

J: TRBJ1-6
V: TRBV5-1
CDR3: ASSGGAYNSPLH

J: TRBJ1-1
V: TRBV5-1
CDR3: ASSPRQGSLNTEAF

J: TRBJ2-1
V: TRBV5-6
CDR3: ASSFSGRRGAYNEQF

J: TRBJ2-7
V: TRBV27
CDR3: ASSLAGVLNEQY

J: TRBJ1-1
V: TRBV19
CDR3: ASSIDLGTGGPYTEAF

J: TRBJ1-1
V: TRBV30
CDR3: AWRGTGREAF

J: TRBJ1-1
V: TRBV27
CDR3: ASMSRGSGTEAF

J: TRBJ1-2
V: TRBV14
CDR3: ASSQEQNYGYT

J: TRBJ1-1
V: TRBV2
CDR3: ASSELGRGRTEAF

J: TRBJ1-1
V: TRBV7-9
CDR3: ASSLRTENTEAF

J: TRBJ2-3
V: TRBV4-1
CDR3: ASSQVILAGGTDTQY

J: TRBJ2-1
V: TRBV7-9
CDR3: ASSPFRGGREIGEQF

J: TRBJ1-3
V: TRBV19
CDR3: ASFRRSSGNTIY

J: TRBJ2-7
V: TRBV19
CDR3: ASSSGGLSYEQY

J: TRBJ2-7
V: TRBV25-1
CDR3: ASSDRGYEQY

J: TRBJ2-1
V: TRBV14
CDR3: ASSRKAGGRGYNEQF

J: TRBJ2-3
V: TRBV19
CDR3: ASRTGVYADTQY

J: TRBJ2-7
V: TRBV6-5
CDR3: ASSQGDIYEQY

J: TRBJ2-7
V: TRBV11-2
CDR3: ASSLAGGPDEQY

J: TRBJ2-1
V: TRBV11-2
CDR3: ASSLLAGLDNEQF

J: TRBJ2-1
V: TRBV6-1
CDR3: ASSDVAGVTGEQF

J: TRBJ1-1
V: TRBV6-6
CDR3: ASSQAKNRDPEAF

J: TRBJ1-1
V: TRBV6-5
CDR3: ASSYNRGYENTEAF

J: TRBJ2-1
V: TRBV10-3
CDR3: AISSLFESGGEQF

J: TRBJ1-1
V: TRBV7-8
CDR3: ASSLDSTEAF

J: TRBJ1-1
V: TRBV19
CDR3: ASSSGGQNTEAF

J: TRBJ1-1
V: TRBV4-1
CDR3: ASRKRGQLNTEAF

J: TRBJ1-4
V: TRBV11-3
CDR3: ASSPTGCSNEKLF